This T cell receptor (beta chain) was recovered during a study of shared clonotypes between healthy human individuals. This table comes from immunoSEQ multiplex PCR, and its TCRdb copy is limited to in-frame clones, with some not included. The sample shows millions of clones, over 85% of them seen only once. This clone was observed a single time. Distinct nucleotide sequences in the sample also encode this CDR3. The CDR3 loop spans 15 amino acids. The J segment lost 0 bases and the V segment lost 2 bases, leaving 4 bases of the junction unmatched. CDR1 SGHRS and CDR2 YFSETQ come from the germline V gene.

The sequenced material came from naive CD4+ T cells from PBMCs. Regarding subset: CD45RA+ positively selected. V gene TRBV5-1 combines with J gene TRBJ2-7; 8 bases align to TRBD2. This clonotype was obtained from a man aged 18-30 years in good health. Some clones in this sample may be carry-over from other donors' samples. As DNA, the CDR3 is TGCGCCAGCAGCTTTACCAGCGGGAGCTCCTACGAGCAGTACTTC. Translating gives CASSFTSGSSYEQYF. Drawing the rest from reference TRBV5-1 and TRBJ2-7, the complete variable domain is KAGVTQTPRYLIKTRGQQVTLSCSPISGHRSVSWYQQTPGQGLQFLFEYFSETQRNKGNFPGRFSGRQFSNSRSEMNVSTLELGDSALYLCASSFTSGSSYEQYFGPGTRLTVT.